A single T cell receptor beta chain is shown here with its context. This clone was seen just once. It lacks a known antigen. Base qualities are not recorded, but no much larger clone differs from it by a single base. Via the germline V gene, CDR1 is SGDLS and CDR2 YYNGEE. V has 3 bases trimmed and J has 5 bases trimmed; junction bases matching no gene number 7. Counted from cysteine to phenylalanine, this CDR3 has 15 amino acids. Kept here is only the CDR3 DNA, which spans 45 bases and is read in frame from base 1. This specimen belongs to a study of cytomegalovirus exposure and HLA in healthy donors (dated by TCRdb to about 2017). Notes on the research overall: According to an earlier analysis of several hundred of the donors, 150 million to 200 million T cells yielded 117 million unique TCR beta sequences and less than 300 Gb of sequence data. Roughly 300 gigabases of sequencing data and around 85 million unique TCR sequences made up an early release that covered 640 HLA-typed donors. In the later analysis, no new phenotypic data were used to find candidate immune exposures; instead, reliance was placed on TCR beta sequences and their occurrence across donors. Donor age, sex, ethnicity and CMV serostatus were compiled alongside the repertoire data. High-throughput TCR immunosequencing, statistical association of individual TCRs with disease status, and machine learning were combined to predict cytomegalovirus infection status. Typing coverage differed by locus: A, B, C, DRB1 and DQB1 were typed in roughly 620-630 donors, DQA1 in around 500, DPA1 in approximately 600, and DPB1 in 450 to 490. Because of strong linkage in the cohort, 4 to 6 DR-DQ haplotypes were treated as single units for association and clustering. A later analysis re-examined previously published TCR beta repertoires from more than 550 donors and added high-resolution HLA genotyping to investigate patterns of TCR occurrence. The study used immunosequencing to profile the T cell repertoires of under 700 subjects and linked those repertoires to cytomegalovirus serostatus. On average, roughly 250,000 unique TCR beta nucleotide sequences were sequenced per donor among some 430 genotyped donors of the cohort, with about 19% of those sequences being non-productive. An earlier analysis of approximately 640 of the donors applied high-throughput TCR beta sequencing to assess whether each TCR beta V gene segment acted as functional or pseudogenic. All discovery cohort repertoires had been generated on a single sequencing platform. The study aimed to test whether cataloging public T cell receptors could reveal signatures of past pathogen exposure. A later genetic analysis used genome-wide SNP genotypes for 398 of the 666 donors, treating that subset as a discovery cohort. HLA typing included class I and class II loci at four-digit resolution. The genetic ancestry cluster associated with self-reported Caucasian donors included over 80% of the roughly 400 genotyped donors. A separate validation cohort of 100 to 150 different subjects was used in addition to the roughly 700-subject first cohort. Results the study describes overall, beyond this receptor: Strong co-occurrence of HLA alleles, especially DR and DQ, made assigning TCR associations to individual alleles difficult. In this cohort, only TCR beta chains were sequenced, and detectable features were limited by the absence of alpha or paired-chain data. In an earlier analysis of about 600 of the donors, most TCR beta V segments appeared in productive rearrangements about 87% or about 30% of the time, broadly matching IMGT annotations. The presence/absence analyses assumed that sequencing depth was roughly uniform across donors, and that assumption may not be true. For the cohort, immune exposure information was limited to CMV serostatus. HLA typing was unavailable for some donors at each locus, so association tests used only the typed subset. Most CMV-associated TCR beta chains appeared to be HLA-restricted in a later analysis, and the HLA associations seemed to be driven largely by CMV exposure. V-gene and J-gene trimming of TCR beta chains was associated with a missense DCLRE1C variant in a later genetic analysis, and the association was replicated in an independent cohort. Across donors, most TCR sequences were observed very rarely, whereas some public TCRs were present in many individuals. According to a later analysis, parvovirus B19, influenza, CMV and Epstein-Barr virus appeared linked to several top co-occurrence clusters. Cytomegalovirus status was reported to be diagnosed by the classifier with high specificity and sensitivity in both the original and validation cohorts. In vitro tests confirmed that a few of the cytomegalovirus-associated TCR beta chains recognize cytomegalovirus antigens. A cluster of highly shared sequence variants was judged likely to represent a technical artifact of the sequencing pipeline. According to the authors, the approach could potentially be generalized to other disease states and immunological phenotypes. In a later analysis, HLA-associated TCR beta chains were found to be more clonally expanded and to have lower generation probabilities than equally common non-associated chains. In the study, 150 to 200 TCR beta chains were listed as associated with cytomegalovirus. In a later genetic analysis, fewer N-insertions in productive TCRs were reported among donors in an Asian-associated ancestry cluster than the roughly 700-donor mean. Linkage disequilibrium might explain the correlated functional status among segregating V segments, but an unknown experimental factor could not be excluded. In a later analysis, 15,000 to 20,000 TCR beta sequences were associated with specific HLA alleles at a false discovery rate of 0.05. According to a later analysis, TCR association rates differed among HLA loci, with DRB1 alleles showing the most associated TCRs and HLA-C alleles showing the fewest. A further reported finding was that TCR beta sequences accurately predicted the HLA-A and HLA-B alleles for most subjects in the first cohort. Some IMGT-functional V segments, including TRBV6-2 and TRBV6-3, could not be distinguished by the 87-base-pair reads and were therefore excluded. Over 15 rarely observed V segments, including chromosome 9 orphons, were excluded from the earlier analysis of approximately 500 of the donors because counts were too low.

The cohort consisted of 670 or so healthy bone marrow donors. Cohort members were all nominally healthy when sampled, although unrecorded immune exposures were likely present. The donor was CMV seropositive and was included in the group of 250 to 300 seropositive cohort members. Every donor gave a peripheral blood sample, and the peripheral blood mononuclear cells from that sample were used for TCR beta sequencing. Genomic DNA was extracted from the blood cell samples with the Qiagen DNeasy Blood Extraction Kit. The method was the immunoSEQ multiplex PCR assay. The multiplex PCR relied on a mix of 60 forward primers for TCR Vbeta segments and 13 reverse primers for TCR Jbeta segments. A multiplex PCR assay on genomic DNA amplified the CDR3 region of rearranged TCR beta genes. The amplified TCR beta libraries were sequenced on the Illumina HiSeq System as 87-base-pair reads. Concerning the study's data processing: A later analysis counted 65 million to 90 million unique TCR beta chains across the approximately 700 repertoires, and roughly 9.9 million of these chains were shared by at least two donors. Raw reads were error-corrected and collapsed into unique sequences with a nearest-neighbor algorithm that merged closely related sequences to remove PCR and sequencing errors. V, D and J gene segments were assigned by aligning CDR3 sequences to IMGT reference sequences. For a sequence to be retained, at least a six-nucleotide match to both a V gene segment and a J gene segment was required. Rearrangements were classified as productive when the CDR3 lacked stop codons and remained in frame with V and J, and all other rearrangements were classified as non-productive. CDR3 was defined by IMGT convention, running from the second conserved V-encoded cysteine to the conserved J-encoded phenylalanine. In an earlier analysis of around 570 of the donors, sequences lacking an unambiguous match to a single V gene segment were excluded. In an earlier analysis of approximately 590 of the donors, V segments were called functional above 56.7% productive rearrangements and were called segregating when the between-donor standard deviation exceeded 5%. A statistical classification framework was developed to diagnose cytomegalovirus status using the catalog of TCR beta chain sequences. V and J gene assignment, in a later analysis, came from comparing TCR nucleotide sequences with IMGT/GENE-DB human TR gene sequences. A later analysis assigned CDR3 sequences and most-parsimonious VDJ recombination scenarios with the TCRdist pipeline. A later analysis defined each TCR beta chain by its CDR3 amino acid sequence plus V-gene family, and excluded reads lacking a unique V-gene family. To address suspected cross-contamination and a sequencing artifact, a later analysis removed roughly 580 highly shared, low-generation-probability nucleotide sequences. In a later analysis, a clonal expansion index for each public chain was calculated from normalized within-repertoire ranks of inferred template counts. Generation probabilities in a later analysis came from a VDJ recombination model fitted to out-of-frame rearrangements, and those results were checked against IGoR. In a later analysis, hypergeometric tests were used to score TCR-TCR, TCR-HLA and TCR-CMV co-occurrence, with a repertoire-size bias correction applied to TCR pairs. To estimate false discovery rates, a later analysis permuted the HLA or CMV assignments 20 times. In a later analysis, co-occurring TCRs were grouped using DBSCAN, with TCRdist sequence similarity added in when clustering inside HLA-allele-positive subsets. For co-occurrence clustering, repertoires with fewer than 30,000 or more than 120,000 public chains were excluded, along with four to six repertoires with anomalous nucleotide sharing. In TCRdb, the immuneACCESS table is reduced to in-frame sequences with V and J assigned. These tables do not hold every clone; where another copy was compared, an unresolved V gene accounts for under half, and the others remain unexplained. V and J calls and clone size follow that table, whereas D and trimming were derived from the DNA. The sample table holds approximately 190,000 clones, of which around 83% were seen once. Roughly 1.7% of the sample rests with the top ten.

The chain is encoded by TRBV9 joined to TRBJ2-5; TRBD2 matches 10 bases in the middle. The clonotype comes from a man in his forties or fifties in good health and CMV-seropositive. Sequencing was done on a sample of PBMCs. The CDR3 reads CASSASGRGWETQYF. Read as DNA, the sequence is TGTGCCAGCAGCGCTAGCGGGAGAGGGTGGGAGACCCAGTACTTC.